Presented here are 11 T cell receptor beta chains from one specimen sequenced in a study of blood T cell repertoires in COVID-19. Repertoires were generated with immunoSEQ multiplex PCR, while TCRdb's copy carries only in-frame clones and drops some. The sample lists some 200,000 clones, 75% to 90% seen once, with about 10% in the top ten. Sequenced input: PBMCs or T cells enriched from blood (not recorded which). The receptors were sampled from a man between 35 and 55 years old who had recovered from COVID-19.

The rearrangement links TRBV4-1 to TRBJ1-6; D possibly corresponds to TRBD1 (6 bases). Germline V gives CDR1 MGHRA, CDR2 YSYEKL. Trimming removed 1 base from V and 8 bases from J, with 12 bases in between. There are 15 residues in the CDR3. The CDR3 bases are TGCGCCAGCAGCCAAGGGTCGGGGGGCGATTCACCCCTCCACTTT. This translates into CASSQGSGGDSPLHF.

CDR3 loop: CASSPIPGNYGYTF. DNA for the CDR3: TGTGCCAGCAGCCCGATACCGGGAAACTATGGCTACACCTTC. The J gene is TRBJ1-2, the V gene TRBV27; D ambiguous. Germline V gene data show CDR1 as MNHEY and CDR2 as SMNVEV (reference sequence). V shed 6 bases and J shed 2 bases, with 13 bases lying between them. CDR3 length equals 14 residues.

V is TRBV6-1 and J is TRBJ1-2; 7 nucleotides align to TRBD1. The CDR3 covers 17 residues. Germline V gene lookup returns CDR1 MNHNS and CDR2 SASEGT. V lost 4 bases to trimming and J lost 3 bases; unmatched junction nucleotides: 14. CDR3: CASSALPSGQLDYGYTF. The CDR3 DNA reads TGTGCCAGCAGTGCCCTTCCCTCGGGACAGTTAGACTATGGCTACACCTTC.

Here the CDR3 reads CASSAVGAGTQYF. The CDR3 DNA reads TGTGCCAGCAGCGCCGTTGGAGCTGGGACCCAGTACTTC. This chain links TRBV9 with TRBJ2-5; D gene uncertain. The CDR3 loop spans 13 amino acids. Germline V gene data show CDR1 as SGDLS and CDR2 as YYNGEE. V dropped 3 bases and J dropped 7 bases, with 13 bases sitting between them.

The rearrangement uses TRBV18 and TRBJ2-1, with 8 bases identical to TRBD2. The ends lost 3 bases at V and 2 bases at J; junction bases unmatched: 6. The CDR3 runs to 16 residues. Germline assignment: CDR1 KGHSH and CDR2 LQKENI. The CDR3 DNA reads TGTGCCAGCTCACCTTTAGCGGGGAGACCCTACAATGAGCAGTTCTTC. Its protein is CASSPLAGRPYNEQFF.

This chain links TRBV4-1 with TRBJ2-7; 9 nucleotides line up with TRBD2. The V gene's germline CDR1 is MGHRA and CDR2 YSYEKL. The CDR3 loop spans 18 amino acids. After removal of 2 bases from V and 12 bases from J, the junction contained 23 bases not matched to a gene. This CDR3 reads CASSQPQGPSGRSDEWYF. CDR3 nucleotide sequence: TGCGCCAGCAGCCAACCACAGGGCCCCAGCGGGAGGAGTGACGAGTGGTACTTC.

The chain is built from TRBV7-2 and TRBJ2-2, with TRBD2 matching 12 bases. The CDR3 contains 16 residues. V gave up 4 bases and J gave up 5 bases; unmatched junction bases: 5. Per germline, CDR1 SGHTA and CDR2 FQGNSA. CDR3 bases: TGTGCCAGCAGCTCGACTAGCGGGAGAGGGACCGGGGAGCTGTTTTTT. Translating it yields CASSSTSGRGTGELFF.

V usage is TRBV24-1 and J usage is TRBJ2-7; D is possibly TRBD2 (5 bases). The V and J ends lost 8 bases and 6 bases respectively, with 7 bases between them. The CDR3 runs 10 residues. Germline CDR1 reads KGHDR; CDR2 reads SFDVKD. The CDR3 loop is CATIRGEQYF. DNA for the CDR3: TGTGCCACCATACGGGGCGAGCAGTACTTC.

The chain employs TRBV9 and TRBJ2-5, with D maybe TRBD2 (5 bases). The CDR3 loop spans 15 amino acids. With 3 bases removed from V and 5 bases from J, the gap between germline ends came to 17 bases. Germline CDR1 is SGDLS and CDR2 is YYNGEE. DNA for the CDR3: TGTGCCAGCAGCGCCGGGGTCTCAACTGGGGAGACCCAGTACTTC. It is translated as CASSAGVSTGETQYF.

This clone showed up just once. This CDR3 is CASSRDRGVSYTF. The CDR3, as DNA: TGTGCCAGCAGCCGGGACAGGGGGGTTAGCTACACCTTC. The rearrangement uses TRBV6-5 and TRBJ1-2, with 11 bases fitting TRBD1. With 6 bases clipped from V and 9 bases from J, the junction kept 6 bases outside the gene matches. The germline V gene encodes CDR1 MNHEY and CDR2 SVGAGI. CDR3 size: 13 residues.

The J gene is TRBJ1-1, the V gene TRBV18; tentative D call: TRBD1 (6 bases). The CDR3 length is 15 residues. Germline CDR1 and CDR2: KGHSH and LQKENI. V shed 1 base and J shed 4 bases, with 13 bases lying between them. CDR3: CASSPRDHRATEAFF. The CDR3 nucleotides read TGTGCCAGCTCACCACGGGACCACAGGGCCACTGAAGCTTTCTTT.